This T cell receptor (beta chain) was recovered during a study of blood T cell repertoires in COVID-19. The wider study: Samples representing acute and convalescent COVID-19 were sourced from the United States, Italy and Spain. From T cells, B-cell-depleted T cells, or PBMCs came the material, which was cDNA or gDNA.

This clone was seen once. The V end was cut by 6 bases, the J end by 1 base, with 14 bases between. Germline V CDR1 and CDR2: MNHEY, SVGAGI. The CDR3 has 15 amino acids. Data came from immunoSEQ multiplex PCR; TCRdb stores just in-frame clones and leaves some out. This repertoire shows about 72,000 clones, 80% to 90% found once; its top ten account for roughly 10%. Source material: peripheral blood. The genes are TRBV6-5 and TRBJ2-3; TRBD2 might be the D (7 bases). This TCR was sampled from a man in his 70s with active or convalescent COVID-19. The CDR3 DNA follows: TGTGCCAGCAGCCCGGGGGGCGCTGGCACAGATACGCAGTATTTT. Translation: CASSPGGAGTDTQYF.